The entry below gives a single T cell receptor beta chain sequence along with its context. The CDR3 is made up of 16 amino acids. Trimming shortened V by 0 bases and J by 4 bases, and 15 bases separated the two germline ends. Germline CDR1 is MGHRA and CDR2 is YSYEKL. This table comes from immunoSEQ multiplex PCR, and its TCRdb copy is limited to in-frame clones, with some not included. The profile shows roughly 90,000 clones, approximately 91% of them singletons. The source of the sample is a study of OX40 agonist ivuxolimab in advanced cancers. The sequencing here drew on CD4+ or CD8+ T cells sorted from blood, taken in a trial of the OX40 agonist ivuxolimab. V and J are TRBV4-1 and TRBJ1-2; no reliable D call. The source is an adult with an advanced solid tumor such as melanoma, head and neck, liver or kidney cancer. As DNA, the CDR3 is TGCGCCAGCAGCCAAGAGGTCACATCAGGTAGCTATGGCTACACCTTC. Translating it yields CASSQEVTSGSYGYTF.